These 16 T cell receptor beta chains originate from one sample sequenced in a study of control samples from healthy donors and cancer patients. Measured with immunoSEQ multiplex PCR; TCRdb has only the in-frame clones, and not every one. Its listing shows some 180,000 clones. The sequenced sample was blood. These TCRs come from a woman between 25 and 40 years old in good health.

J is TRBJ1-5 and V is TRBV4-3; D is possibly TRBD1 (5 bases). Germline V CDR1 and CDR2: LGHNA, YSLEER. The germline V and J ends were trimmed by 2 bases and 5 bases, with 13 bases remaining between them. CDR3 length: 15 residues. The CDR3 loop reads CASSQRLQGDQPQHF. DNA of the CDR3: TGCGCCAGCAGCCAACGCCTACAAGGGGATCAGCCCCAGCATTTT.

The chain couples TRBV6-1 to TRBJ1-5; weak D call: TRBD1 (5 bases). The germline V and J ends were trimmed by 1 base and 4 bases, with 8 bases remaining between them. Germline V gene lookup returns CDR1 MNHNS and CDR2 SASEGT. The CDR3 contains 14 residues. The CDR3 nucleotides are TGTGCCAGCAGTGAAGGCGGGGGGAATCAGCCCCAGCATTTT. Translating it yields CASSEGGGNQPQHF.

The chain uses TRBV4-2 and TRBJ1-5; a weak D match, TRBD1 (6 bases). This CDR3 has 15 amino acids. Trimming removed 0 bases from V and 11 bases from J, with 17 bases in between. The V gene's germline CDR1 is LGHNA and CDR2 YNFKEQ. The CDR3 loop reads CASSQDESGARAQHF. CDR3 sequence (DNA): TGTGCCAGCAGCCAAGATGAGTCAGGGGCTAGGGCCCAGCATTTT.

The chain uses TRBV18 and TRBJ2-4; D is tentatively TRBD1 or TRBD2 (5 bases each). There are 15 residues in the CDR3. Germline loops: CDR1 KGHSH, CDR2 LQKENI. V was clipped by 2 bases and J by 6 bases, with 14 bases between them. The CDR3 DNA reads as TGTGCCAGCTCACCAAGGCAGGGTGGAGGAAACATTCAGTACTTC. Translated, it gives CASSPRQGGGNIQYF. Full variable domain (missing parts from reference TRBV18 and TRBJ2-4): NAGVMQNPRHLVRRRGQEARLRCSPMKGHSHVYWYRQLPEEGLKFMVYLQKENIIDESGMPKERFSAEFPKEGPSILRIQQVVRGDSAAYFCASSPRQGGGNIQYFGAGTRLSVL.

The CDR3 region is CASSPTGTGAFF. CDR3 DNA: TGTGCCAGCAGTCCCACCGGGACAGGAGCTTTCTTT. This rearrangement joins TRBV6-6 to TRBJ1-1; 8 positions agree with TRBD1. V was pared by 5 bases and J by 10 bases, with 6 bases of the junction left unmatched. This CDR3 has 12 residues. CDR1 is MNHNY, CDR2 SVGAGI, per germline (reference sequence).

V is TRBV28 and J is TRBJ1-4; maybe TRBD1 (5 bases). This CDR3 comprises 15 residues. Trimming pared 2 bases from V and 0 bases from J, leaving 7 bases between. The germline V gene encodes CDR1 MDHEN and CDR2 SYDVKM. CDR3 region: CASSLGGATNEKLFF. Here the CDR3 DNA reads TGTGCCAGCAGTTTAGGGGGGGCAACTAATGAAAAACTGTTTTTT.

Of note for this clone: The junction departs from germline at one end; a sequencing error may be responsible. The sample carries other DNA sequences with the same CDR3. The rearrangement joins TRBV7-3 to TRBJ1-6, with D perhaps TRBD1 (5 bases). The CDR3 is made up of 12 amino acids. The germline gives CDR1 SGHTA, CDR2 FQGTGA. The CDR3 bases are TGCGCCAGCAGGGACGGTAATTCACCCCTCCACTTT. This translates into CASRDGNSPLHF.

With respect to this clone: Within the sample, other DNA sequences also encode this same CDR3. This chain joins TRBV28 and TRBJ1-2, with unresolved D. The germline V gene encodes CDR1 MDHEN and CDR2 SYDVKM. This CDR3 has 12 residues. The V end lost 5 bases, the J end lost 2 bases, and 6 bases lay between the germline ends. CDR3 bases: TGTGCCAGCAGTGTCAGCAACTATGGCTACACCTTC. Translation: CASSVSNYGYTF.

The rearrangement links TRBV6-2 or TRBV6-3 to TRBJ2-2, with D perhaps TRBD2 (5 bases). The CDR3 is 12 amino acids. The ends were cut back, 6 bases at V and 6 bases at J, with 8 bases in the middle. In germline, CDR1 is MNHEY, CDR2 SVGEGT. CDR3 sequence: CASSPGAGELFF. The CDR3 DNA is TGTGCCAGCAGCCCCGGGGCCGGGGAGCTGTTTTTT.

The chain joins TRBV30 to TRBJ2-5; D is ambiguous. Germline values: CDR1 GTSNPN, CDR2 SVGIG (reference sequence). V was clipped by 5 bases and J by 5 bases, with 9 bases between them. The CDR3 consists of 11 residues. Here the CDR3 reads CAWGILETQYF. The DNA of the CDR3 is TGTGCCTGGGGTATCTTGGAGACCCAGTACTTC.

DNA for the CDR3: TGTGCCAGCAGCCCACCTTACTCCTACGAGCAGTACTTC. Translation gives CASSPPYSYEQYF. The rearrangement joins TRBV6-5 to TRBJ2-7; D is unresolved. V was trimmed by 6 bases and J by 0 bases, leaving 9 bases between them. Per germline, CDR1 MNHEY and CDR2 SVGAGI. The CDR3 runs 13 residues.

This chain joins TRBV28 and TRBJ1-6; TRBD1 is a possible D gene (6 bases). The CDR3 sequence is 22 residues long. The germline CDR1 and CDR2 sequences are MDHEN and SYDVKM. Trimming shortened V by 5 bases and J by 5 bases, and 34 bases separated the two germline ends. The CDR3 DNA is TGTGCCAGCAGTCTCAGATTACAGGGCGGTGTTGGTGGGCGCCTCAATAATTCACCCCTCCACTTT. Its protein product is CASSLRLQGGVGGRLNNSPLHF.

This chain uses TRBV7-9 with TRBJ1-2; unclear D gene. CDR1 is SEHNR, CDR2 FQNEAQ, per germline (reference sequence). This CDR3 spans 12 amino acids. The V end was cut by 6 bases, the J end by 8 bases, with 13 bases between. CDR3 residues: CASSQGSVGYTF. The CDR3, as DNA: TGTGCCAGCAGTCAAGGCTCAGTGGGCTACACCTTC.

Concerning this clone: Other DNA sequences in this specimen translate into the identical CDR3. The rearrangement links TRBV9 to TRBJ2-3; weak D call: TRBD2 (5 bases). Germline CDR1 and CDR2: SGDLS and YYNGEE. This CDR3 comprises 13 residues. V gave up 0 bases and J gave up 5 bases, with 7 bases separating them. The CDR3 sequence is CASSVGGGDTQYF. DNA of the CDR3: TGTGCCAGCAGCGTAGGAGGAGGAGATACGCAGTATTTT.

The chain has TRBV6-1 and TRBJ1-1, with 8 bases matching TRBD1. The CDR3 has 13 amino acids. Germline V gene lookup returns CDR1 MNHNS and CDR2 SASEGT. With 3 bases clipped from V and 4 bases from J, the junction kept 1 base outside the gene matches. The DNA for the CDR3 is TGTGCCAGCAGTGACAGGGGGCCCACTGAAGCTTTCTTT. Translation: CASSDRGPTEAFF.

The gene calls are TRBV7-8 and TRBJ1-1; D call uncertain. V dropped 5 bases and J dropped 2 bases, with 9 bases sitting between them. CDR3 length: 13 amino acids. Germline CDR1 is SGHVS and CDR2 is FQNEAQ. The CDR3 loop reads CASSVDGNTEAFF. The DNA of the CDR3 is TGTGCCAGCAGCGTGGACGGAAACACTGAAGCTTTCTTT. The full variable domain, rest sourced from reference TRBV7-8 and TRBJ1-1, is GAGVSQSPRYKVAKRGQDVALRCDPISGHVSLFWYQQALGQGPEFLTYFQNEAQLDKSGLPSDRFFAERPEGSVSTLKIQRTQQEDSAVYLCASSVDGNTEAFFGQGTRLTVV.